The sequence of this T cell receptor beta chain was determined in a study of OX40 agonist ivuxolimab in advanced cancers. Looking at the study overall: Partial responses occurred in three patients (one hepatocellular carcinoma, two cutaneous melanoma). Regarding the study as a whole: CD8+ T cells averaged more expanded clones than CD4+. Certain nonresponding patients likewise had low normalized T-cell clonal expansion.

The CDR3 totals 13 residues. CDR1 SQVTM and CDR2 ANQGSEA come from the germline V gene. With 4 bases removed from V and 0 bases from J, the gap between germline ends came to 9 bases. A history of autoimmune disease or systemic immunosuppression excluded patients. This clone was observed a few times. What it recognizes is unknown. Produced via immunoSEQ multiplex PCR; TCRdb's table is partial and in-frame only. Of tens of thousands of clones in the sample, roughly 89% were seen once. The sequenced sample was CD4+ or CD8+ T cells sorted from blood, obtained in a trial of the OX40 agonist ivuxolimab. This TCR was recovered from an adult with an advanced solid tumor such as melanoma, head and neck, liver or kidney cancer. This chain connects TRBV29-1 to TRBJ1-1; TRBD1 might be the D (5 bases). The CDR3: CSVAGRLNTEAFF. The CDR3 bases are TGCAGCGTTGCAGGGAGATTGAACACTGAAGCTTTCTTT.